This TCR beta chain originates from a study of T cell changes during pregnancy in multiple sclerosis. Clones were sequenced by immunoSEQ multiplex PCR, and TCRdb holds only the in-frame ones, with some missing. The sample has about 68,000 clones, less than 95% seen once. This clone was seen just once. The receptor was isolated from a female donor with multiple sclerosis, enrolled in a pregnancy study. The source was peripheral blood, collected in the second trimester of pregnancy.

The DNA of the CDR3 is TGTGCCAGCAGCTTAGACGGCAAAAACATTCAGTACTTC. Translation: CASSLDGKNIQYF. V and J are TRBV7-8 and TRBJ2-4; D is ambiguous. Germline loops: CDR1 SGHVS, CDR2 FQNEAQ. V was shortened by 1 base and J by 3 bases, with 4 bases between the two germline ends. The CDR3 covers 13 residues.